The next 7 T cell receptor beta chains were all read from a single sample in a study of cytomegalovirus exposure and HLA in healthy donors. A multiplex PCR was run with 60 Vbeta primers and 13 Jbeta primers. Assay: immunoSEQ multiplex PCR; the TCRdb copy retains only in-frame clones and omits some. The sample contains about 130,000 clones, approximately 84% of which appear only once. The sequenced sample was PBMCs. These receptors all come from a boy between 2 and 10 years old in good health and CMV-seronegative.

CDR3 coding DNA: TGTGCCACCAGCAGAGATACCGCGACCGGGGGGAAGCAGTATTTT. Its protein product is CATSRDTATGGKQYF. This chain joins TRBV15 and TRBJ2-3; 7 positions agree with TRBD2. Germline V gene lookup returns CDR1 LNHNV and CDR2 YYDKDF (reference sequence). The CDR3 runs to 15 residues. The V gene end was trimmed by 0 bases and the J gene end by 11 bases; junction bases not matched to a gene: 11.

The sample holds a few counts of this clone. This sequence joins TRBV7-9 and TRBJ2-5; 7 nucleotides align to TRBD1. CDR1 is SEHNR and CDR2 is FQNEAQ in the germline V gene (reference sequence). V was clipped by 4 bases and J by 1 base; unmatched bases: 6. The CDR3 totals 15 residues. The CDR3 bases are TGTGCCAGCAGCTCCCCGACAGGGATCCAAGAGACCCAGTACTTC. It is translated as CASSSPTGIQETQYF.

V gene TRBV7-6 combines with J gene TRBJ2-2; 7 bases line up with TRBD2. The CDR3 is 15 residues long. Germline loops: CDR1 SGHVS, CDR2 FNYEAQ. After removal of 5 bases from V and 5 bases from J, the junction contained 8 bases not matched to a gene. The CDR3 here is CASSHPGGSTGELFF. DNA for the CDR3: TGTGCCAGCAGCCATCCGGGAGGATCTACCGGGGAGCTGTTTTTT.

V gene TRBV7-9 combines with J gene TRBJ2-3, with 7 nucleotides matching TRBD1. After removal of 3 bases from V and 2 bases from J, the junction contained 5 bases not matched to a gene. The CDR3 has 15 amino acids. CDR1 SEHNR and CDR2 FQNEAQ come from the germline V gene (reference sequence). DNA of the CDR3: TGTGCCAGCAGCTTCGGACAGGTGAACACAGATACGCAGTATTTT. This gives the protein CASSFGQVNTDTQYF.

The gene calls are TRBV6-1 and TRBJ1-1; D perhaps matches TRBD1 (6 bases). With 5 bases removed from V and 1 base from J, the gap between germline ends came to 8 bases. CDR3 length: 13 residues. Germline V gives CDR1 MNHNS, CDR2 SASEGT. In DNA form, the CDR3 reads TGTGCCAGCAGTCTGGACAGGAACACTGAAGCTTTCTTT. It codes for CASSLDRNTEAFF.

V and J are TRBV5-4 and TRBJ1-1; TRBD1 agrees at 10 bases. This CDR3 is 15 amino acids long. Per the germline V gene, CDR1 is SGHNT and CDR2 is YYREEE (reference sequence). Trimming took 4 bases from V and 1 from J; bases not matched to a gene: 4. The CDR3 is CASSLRTGGNTEAFF. CDR3 bases: TGTGCCAGCAGCCTACGGACAGGGGGGAACACTGAAGCTTTCTTT.

There are a few counts of this clone. V and J are TRBV5-1 and TRBJ2-1, with 13 bases fitting TRBD2. Germline V gene sequence: CDR1 SGHRS, CDR2 YFSETQ. The CDR3 contains 14 residues. Losses at the gene ends were 4 bases for V and 15 bases for J; bases not matched to a gene: 10. The CDR3 DNA reads as TGCGCCAGCAGCCCTAGACTAGCGGGGGGCCCAGGGTTCTTC. This encodes CASSPRLAGGPGFF. Drawing the rest from reference TRBV5-1 and TRBJ2-1, the complete variable domain is KAGVTQTPRYLIKTRGQQVTLSCSPISGHRSVSWYQQTPGQGLQFLFEYFSETQRNKGNFPGRFSGRQFSNSRSEMNVSTLELGDSALYLCASSPRLAGGPGFFGPGTRLTVL.